A single sample gave rise to the 21 T cell receptor beta chains below, sequenced in a study of blood T cell repertoires in COVID-19. The repertoire was sequenced with immunoSEQ multiplex PCR; TCRdb's copy has only in-frame clones and lacks some. This sample has roughly 40,000 clones, with 80% to 90% found just once. The specimen sequenced was peripheral blood. The receptors stem from a woman aged 80 or over with active or convalescent COVID-19.

Here the CDR3 reads CASSSSFNYGYTF. The DNA for the CDR3 is TGTGCCAGCAGTTCCAGTTTTAACTATGGCTACACCTTC. This chain links TRBV28 with TRBJ1-2, with D uncertain. The germline gives CDR1 MDHEN, CDR2 SYDVKM. Deletions cut 4 bases from V and 1 base from J, with 7 bases between. The CDR3 runs to 13 residues.

The chain recombines TRBV19 with TRBJ2-1; TRBD2 agrees at 7 bases. V shed 3 bases and J 8 bases; nucleotides not matched to a gene: 4. The V gene's germline CDR1 is LNHDA and CDR2 SQIVND (reference sequence). There are 13 residues in the CDR3. The CDR3 bases are TGTGCCAGTAGTATCCTTCGGGGGGATGAGCAGTTCTTC. This sequence encodes CASSILRGDEQFF. The full variable domain, in which reference TRBV19 and TRBJ2-1 provide the parts outside the CDR3, is DGGITQSPKYLFRKEGQNVTLSCEQNLNHDAMYWYRQDPGQGLRLIYYSQIVNDFQKGDIAEGYSVSREKKESFPLTVTSAQKNPTAFYLCASSILRGDEQFFGPGTRLTVL.

The rearrangement joins TRBV5-4 to TRBJ1-3; perhaps TRBD1 as D (5 bases). This CDR3 comprises 15 residues. Germline V gives CDR1 SGHNT, CDR2 YYREEE (reference sequence). The V end lost 0 bases, the J end lost 0 bases, and 7 bases lay between the germline ends. CDR3 bases: TGTGCCAGCAGCTTGGGACAGTACTCTGGAAACACCATATATTTT. Encoded protein: CASSLGQYSGNTIYF.

V is TRBV3-1 (or the pseudogene TRBV3-2) and J is TRBJ1-2; 7 bases fit TRBD1. This CDR3 has 13 amino acids. The V segment lost 9 bases and the J segment 3 bases; nucleotides outside the gene matches: 7. Germline CDR1 reads LGHDT; CDR2 reads YNNKEL (reference sequence). The CDR3 coding sequence is TGTGCCAGTCACGGGACAGCCCACTATGGCTACACCTTC. It encodes CASHGTAHYGYTF.

V gene TRBV2 combines with J gene TRBJ2-2, with 13 bases matching TRBD2. CDR3 size: 16 residues. V trimming: 8 bases; J trimming: 5 bases; junction bases outside the gene matches: 8. Germline V lookup: CDR1 SNHLY, CDR2 FYNNEI. The CDR3 region has the DNA TGTGCCAGCGGCGGACTAGCGGGAGCGGGGACCGGGGAGCTGTTTTTT. It specifies CASGGLAGAGTGELFF.

This chain links TRBV6-2 or TRBV6-3 with TRBJ1-2; no definite D call. The germline CDR1 and CDR2 sequences are MNHEY and SVGEGT. CDR3 length: 13 residues. Trimming removed 0 bases at V and 3 bases at J, with 5 bases between. The CDR3 coding sequence is TGTGCCAGCAGTTACTCGTCCGACTATGGCTACACCTTC. Protein: CASSYSSDYGYTF.

The chain couples TRBV28 to TRBJ1-4; TRBD1 matches at 8 bases. J gave up 4 bases and V 3 bases, and 1 base lay outside the gene matches. Germline V lookup: CDR1 MDHEN, CDR2 SYDVKM. The CDR3 runs 14 residues. The chain's CDR3 is CASSLGQDNEKLFF. CDR3 DNA sequence: TGTGCCAGCAGTTTGGGACAGGATAATGAAAAACTGTTTTTT. Together with reference TRBV28 and TRBJ1-4, the CDR3 gives the full variable domain: DVKVTQSSRYLVKRTGEKVFLECVQDMDHENMFWYRQDPGLGLRLIYFSYDVKMKEKGDIPEGYSVSREKKERFSLILESASTNQTSMYLCASSLGQDNEKLFFGSGTQLSVL.

The chain links TRBV30 to TRBJ1-5; D perhaps matches TRBD1 (6 bases). V lost 4 bases and J 4 bases, leaving 14 bases between the germline ends. Germline V gene data show CDR1 as GTSNPN and CDR2 as SVGIG (reference sequence). The CDR3 has 14 amino acids. The CDR3 loop is CAWTGGLGNQPQHF. DNA for the CDR3: TGTGCCTGGACGGGGGGGCTGGGAAATCAGCCCCAGCATTTT.

The chain couples TRBV30 to TRBJ1-5; 7 bases align to TRBD1. The CDR3 runs to 14 residues. Germline V gives CDR1 GTSNPN, CDR2 SVGIG (reference sequence). V dropped 0 bases and J dropped 5; count of bases not matched to a gene: 4. The CDR3 nucleotides read TGTGCCTGGAGTGTGGCGACAGGGTATCAGCCCCAGCATTTT. Its protein is CAWSVATGYQPQHF.

This clone showed up just once. The V gene is TRBV24-1, the J gene TRBJ2-1, with 7 nucleotides matching TRBD2. With 2 bases clipped from V and 2 bases from J, the junction kept 2 bases outside the gene matches. The CDR3 is made up of 15 amino acids. CDR1 KGHDR and CDR2 SFDVKD come from the germline V gene. The CDR3 sequence: CATSDYRGAYNEQFF. In nucleotides, the CDR3 is TGTGCCACCAGTGATTATCGGGGGGCCTACAATGAGCAGTTCTTC.

The chain is built from TRBV7-2 and TRBJ1-1, with D possibly TRBD1 on 5 matching bases. This CDR3 spans 13 amino acids. Germline lookup yields CDR1 SGHTA and CDR2 FQGNSA. V was trimmed by 6 bases and J by 6 bases, leaving 14 bases between them. The CDR3 loop is CASRPPVQAEAFF. DNA of the CDR3: TGTGCCAGCAGGCCCCCGGTACAGGCTGAAGCTTTCTTT. The full variable domain, in which reference TRBV7-2 and TRBJ1-1 provide the parts outside the CDR3, is GAGVSQSPSNKVTEKGKDVELRCDPISGHTALYWYRQSLGQGLEFLIYFQGNSAPDKSGLPSDRFSAERTGGSVSTLTIQRTQQEDSAVYLCASRPPVQAEAFFGQGTRLTVV.

This rearrangement joins TRBV28 to TRBJ2-1; 9 nucleotides match TRBD2. CDR1 MDHEN and CDR2 SYDVKM come from the germline V gene. The CDR3 spans 15 residues. V lost 10 bases and J lost 6; bases outside the gene matches: 13. The CDR3 sequence is CATQSAGGQGNEQFF. CDR3 bases: TGTGCCACCCAATCTGCGGGAGGGCAAGGCAATGAGCAGTTCTTC.

The chain is built from TRBV28 and TRBJ1-3; TRBD1 agrees at 7 bases. The CDR3 runs 14 residues. With V trimmed by 6 bases and J by 4 bases, 6 bases remained unmatched. CDR1 is MDHEN, CDR2 SYDVKM, per germline. The CDR3 protein is CASRDRTEGNTIYF. CDR3 DNA sequence: TGTGCCAGCAGGGACAGGACAGAAGGAAACACCATATATTTT.

This clone showed up just a few times. The chain employs TRBV28 and TRBJ2-7; no clear D gene. The germline gives CDR1 MDHEN, CDR2 SYDVKM. The CDR3 consists of 14 residues. Trimming pared 5 bases from V and 0 bases from J, leaving 11 bases between. DNA for the CDR3: TGTGCCAGCAGTGAGGATCTCGGCTCCTACGAGCAGTACTTC. Its translation: CASSEDLGSYEQYF.

The J gene is TRBJ2-4, the V gene TRBV4-1; 13 bases are a match to TRBD2. V trimming: 4 bases; J trimming: 0 bases; junction bases outside the gene matches: 12. The CDR3 spans 20 residues. Germline loops: CDR1 MGHRA, CDR2 YSYEKL. The DNA of the CDR3 is TGCGCCAGCAGCCCACTTCCGACTAGCGGGAGGCGCGTAGCCAAAAACATTCAGTACTTC. This translates into CASSPLPTSGRRVAKNIQYF.

This chain connects TRBV6-5 to TRBJ1-1; 7 nucleotides match TRBD1. The CDR3 is 15 residues long. V trimming: 5 bases; J trimming: 6 bases; junction bases outside the gene matches: 12. The germline V gene encodes CDR1 MNHEY and CDR2 SVGAGI. DNA for the CDR3: TGTGCCAGCAGTCCCTATGGAGATCAGGGGGCTGAAGCTTTCTTT. Amino acid sequence: CASSPYGDQGAEAFF.

In this sample, this clone turned up once. The chain is built from TRBV5-5 and TRBJ1-1; 9 bases are shared with TRBD1. V was clipped by 4 bases and J by 5 bases; unmatched bases: 6. Germline values: CDR1 SGHKS, CDR2 YYEKEE (reference sequence). The CDR3 is 14 amino acids. The CDR3 spells CASSRETGGTEAFF. The DNA for the CDR3 is TGTGCCAGCAGCCGCGAGACAGGGGGGACTGAAGCTTTCTTT.

This chain uses TRBV7-3 with TRBJ2-1; 8 bases map to TRBD1. Looked up from germline, CDR1 is SGHTA and CDR2 is FQGTGA. Trimming cost V 4 bases and J 4 bases; bases outside gene matches: 15. The CDR3 runs 18 residues. This chain's CDR3 is CASSSRPSLGQVYNEQFF. The CDR3 DNA reads TGTGCCAGCAGCTCACGGCCAAGTCTGGGACAGGTATACAATGAGCAGTTCTTC. Based on the CDR3 plus reference TRBV7-3 and TRBJ2-1, the full variable domain is GAGVSQTPSNKVTEKGKYVELRCDPISGHTALYWYRQSLGQGPEFLIYFQGTGAADDSGLPNDRFFAVRPEGSVSTLKIQRTERGDSAVYLCASSSRPSLGQVYNEQFFGPGTRLTVL.

The V gene is TRBV6-5, the J gene TRBJ2-3; perhaps TRBD1 as D (5 bases). The CDR3 is made up of 15 amino acids. The V gene's germline CDR1 is MNHEY and CDR2 SVGAGI. Trimming stripped 2 bases from V and 1 base from J, with 10 bases between. The chain's CDR3 is CASSYATGGTDTQYF. Written as DNA, the CDR3 is TGTGCCAGCAGTTACGCAACAGGAGGCACAGATACGCAGTATTTT.

V gene TRBV10-3 combines with J gene TRBJ2-2, with a tentative D call TRBD2 (6 bases). The V end lost 8 bases, the J end lost 5 bases, and 27 bases lay between the germline ends. Looked up from germline, CDR1 is ENHRY and CDR2 is SYGVKD. This CDR3 has 18 amino acids. For the CDR3, the DNA is TGTGCCATCGGGGGTGCTGGCGTCGCGGGGAGAAAAACCGGGGAGCTGTTTTTT. Its translation is CAIGGAGVAGRKTGELFF.

The rearrangement joins TRBV6-2 or TRBV6-3 to TRBJ2-3; 7 bases are a match to TRBD2. The trim removed 0 bases at V and 3 bases at J, leaving 9 bases unmatched. The CDR3 runs to 17 residues. Germline lookup yields CDR1 MNHEY and CDR2 SVGEGT. The CDR3 region has the DNA TGTGCCAGCAGTTACTCCCGTCGGCGGGAGAGTACAGATACGCAGTATTTT. Protein product: CASSYSRRRESTDTQYF.